Listed here is a single TCR beta chain. Its antigen is currently unknown. CDR1 is DFQATT, CDR2 SNEGSKA, per germline (reference sequence). V lost 5 bases to trimming and J lost 5 bases; unmatched junction nucleotides: 14. CDR3 length: 17 amino acids. This record comes from a study of blood T cells in healthy people across ages. Study as a whole: About one barcoded beta molecule per two T cells was captured by template switching. Study results and limitations: One million T cells yielded diversity estimates that were considered underestimates. Greater diversity and more naive CD4+ cells were seen in long-lived donors than in aged donors.

For the second PCR, which ran for roughly 6 to 12 cycles, a sample-barcoded 5' primer and a J-beta primer mix were used. MiXCR, run by TCRdb on the 5' RACE reads, gives a single entry per CDR3 protein. Of fewer than 900,000 distinct CDR3 sequences in the sample, roughly 44% were seen once. The V gene is TRBV20-1, the J gene TRBJ2-5; 13 bases align to TRBD2. This clonotype was sampled from a woman aged 60-75 years in good health. The sample comprised blood. This chain's CDR3 is CSASDRTSGSRGETQYF. For the CDR3, the DNA is TGCAGTGCTTCCGACCGGACTAGCGGGAGTCGGGGGGAGACCCAGTACTTC.